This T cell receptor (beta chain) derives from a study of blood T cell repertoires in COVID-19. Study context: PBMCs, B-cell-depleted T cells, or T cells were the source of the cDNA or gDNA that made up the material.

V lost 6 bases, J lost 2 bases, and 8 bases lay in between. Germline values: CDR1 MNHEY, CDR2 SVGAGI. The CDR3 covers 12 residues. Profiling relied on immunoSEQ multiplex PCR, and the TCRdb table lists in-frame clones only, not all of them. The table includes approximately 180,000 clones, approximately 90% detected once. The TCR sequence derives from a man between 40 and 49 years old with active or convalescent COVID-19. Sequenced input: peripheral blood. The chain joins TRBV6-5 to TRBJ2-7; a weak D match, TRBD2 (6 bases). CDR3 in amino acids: CASRGLAYEQYF. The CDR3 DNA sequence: TGTGCCAGCAGGGGACTCGCCTACGAGCAGTACTTC.